The next 26 T cell receptor beta chains were all read from a single sample in a study of T cells in Graves' hyperthyroidism and ophthalmopathy. RNA transcripts provided the source from which TCR beta CDR3 regions were amplified. The HTBI primer set drove a first-round RT-PCR of the TCR CDR3. TCRdb ran MiXCR on the multiplex PCR reads and lists one entry per CDR3 protein. The repertoire holds hundreds of thousands of distinct CDR3 sequences, with 16% as singletons. The sequenced sample consisted of blood. The receptors derive from a woman aged 40-49 years with Graves' ophthalmopathy.

This clonotype was counted ten times or more. The chain uses TRBV11-2 and TRBJ2-3, with 13 bases aligning to TRBD2. V was pared by 2 bases and J by 2 bases, with 4 bases of the junction left unmatched. The V gene's germline CDR1 is SGHAT and CDR2 FQNNGV. This CDR3 has 17 amino acids. DNA for the CDR3: TGTGCCAGCAGCTTAATGGGACTAGCGGGACACACAGATACGCAGTATTTT. It specifies CASSLMGLAGHTDTQYF.

The chain uses TRBV3-1 and TRBJ2-7, with TRBD1 matching 9 bases. This CDR3 spans 14 amino acids. The germline V gene encodes CDR1 LGHDT and CDR2 YNNKEL (reference sequence). J gave up 9 bases and V 4 bases, and 10 bases lay outside the gene matches. CDR3 coding DNA: TGTGCCAGCAGCCCCTGGGACAGGGAGGAGGGGCAGTACTTC. Its translation: CASSPWDREEGQYF.

This clonotype has a count of ten or more. V and J are TRBV7-6 and TRBJ2-7; 7 bases are a match to TRBD1. The ends lost 5 bases at V and 0 bases at J; junction bases unmatched: 10. CDR1 SGHVS and CDR2 FNYEAQ come from the germline V gene. The CDR3 spans 16 residues. CDR3 protein: CASSKSPRDSSYEQYF. CDR3 DNA sequence: TGTGCCAGCAGCAAATCCCCCCGGGACAGCTCCTACGAGCAGTACTTC.

This clonotype was found a few times. V is TRBV6-1 and J is TRBJ2-7, with a possible D match to TRBD2 (5 bases). Trimming shortened V by 6 bases and J by 3 bases, and 12 bases separated the two germline ends. Germline CDR1 reads MNHNS; CDR2 reads SASEGT. CDR3 length equals 13 residues. The CDR3 loop is CASSGTTSYEQYF. Here the CDR3 DNA reads TGTGCCAGCAGCGGAACCACTAGCTACGAGCAGTACTTC.

The sample holds many counts of this clonotype. The V and J genes are TRBV18 and TRBJ2-1; 11 bases agree with TRBD2. The CDR3 has 15 amino acids. The V gene end was trimmed by 1 base and the J gene end by 8 bases; junction bases not matched to a gene: 4. The germline CDR1 and CDR2 sequences are KGHSH and LQKENI. CDR3 DNA: TGTGCCAGCTCACCACGTCGACTAGCGGGGCATGAGCAGTTCTTC. Encoded protein: CASSPRRLAGHEQFF.

This clonotype was observed many times. The chain combines TRBV6-1 with TRBJ2-1; 9 bases align to TRBD2. The ends lost 1 base at V and 2 bases at J; junction bases unmatched: 3. This CDR3 contains 16 residues. In germline, CDR1 is MNHNS, CDR2 SASEGT. DNA of the CDR3: TGTGCCAGCAGTGAAGACCCTAGCGGGACCTACAATGAGCAGTTCTTC. This gives the protein CASSEDPSGTYNEQFF.

This clonotype was seen repeatedly, ten times or more. The genes are TRBV12-3 or TRBV12-4 and TRBJ1-3; TRBD1 matches at 7 bases. This CDR3 spans 16 amino acids. J lost 0 bases, V lost 6 bases, and 8 bases had no gene match. The CDR3 protein is CASSLTGKGSGNTIYF. The DNA for the CDR3 is TGTGCCAGCAGCCTGACAGGGAAGGGCTCTGGAAACACCATATATTTT.

This clonotype was detected many times. The chain links TRBV27 to TRBJ1-1, with D perhaps matching TRBD1 (5 bases). The V gene's germline CDR1 is MNHEY and CDR2 SMNVEV (reference sequence). V dropped 5 bases and J dropped 3 bases, with 13 bases sitting between them. The CDR3 covers 14 residues. In nucleotides, the CDR3 is TGTGCCAGCAGTGGGGGGTCGAGGGACACTGAAGCTTTCTTT. It codes for CASSGGSRDTEAFF.

With respect to this clonotype: A much larger clone lies one base from this, so it may be a read error. The chain links TRBV11-2 to TRBJ1-2; no clear D. CDR1 and CDR2 (germline): SGHAT, FQNNGV. CDR3 size: 13 residues. CDR3 sequence (DNA): TGTGCCAGCAGCCCAGGCCCCGGTGGCGGCTGCACCTTC. Translating gives CASSPGPGGGCTF.

V and J are TRBV20-1 and TRBJ1-1; no firm D call. V shed 5 bases and J shed 1 base, with 11 bases lying between them. The CDR3 is 13 amino acids. Germline values: CDR1 DFQATT, CDR2 SNEGSKA (reference sequence). The CDR3, as DNA: TGCAGTGCTCCATATCGGGAGAACACTGAAGCTTTCTTT. Residues: CSAPYRENTEAFF.

This clonotype was detected a few times. The rearrangement joins TRBV9 to TRBJ2-1, with TRBD2 matching over 9 bases. From germline, CDR1 is SGDLS and CDR2 YYNGEE. This CDR3 has 17 residues. The ends lost 0 bases at V and 4 bases at J; junction bases unmatched: 8. CDR3 loop: CASSVGVSGGPYNEQFF. The CDR3 DNA sequence: TGTGCCAGCAGCGTAGGGGTTAGCGGGGGACCGTACAATGAGCAGTTCTTC.

This clonotype was picked up many times. The V call is TRBV7-3, the J call TRBJ2-1; 14 positions match TRBD2. CDR3 length: 16 residues. J lost 9 bases, V lost 4 bases, and 8 bases had no gene match. The germline V gene encodes CDR1 SGHTA and CDR2 FQGTGA. The CDR3 region has the DNA TGTGCCAGCAGCTCAAATCCGGGACTAGCGGGAGTTGAGCAGTTCTTC. This encodes CASSSNPGLAGVEQFF.

This clonotype was picked up many times. The chain joins TRBV27 to TRBJ2-7, with unresolved D. Trimming removed 4 bases at V and 5 bases at J, with 12 bases between. This CDR3 has 13 amino acids. From germline, CDR1 is MNHEY and CDR2 SMNVEV (reference sequence). As DNA, the CDR3 is TGTGCCAGCAGTTCCCGTAACGGGCACGAGCAGTACTTC. Protein sequence: CASSSRNGHEQYF.

A few counts support this clonotype. V and J are TRBV20-1 and TRBJ2-3; no reliable D call. There are 12 residues in the CDR3. The V gene lost 2 bases and the J gene lost 4 bases, with 7 bases spanning the gap. Germline values: CDR1 DFQATT, CDR2 SNEGSKA (reference sequence). CDR3 DNA sequence: TGCAGTGCTAGACTTATAGCAGATACGCAGTATTTT. Amino acids: CSARLIADTQYF.

This clonotype was detected only a few times. The chain combines TRBV10-3 with TRBJ2-5; TRBD1 agrees at 7 bases. From germline, CDR1 is ENHRY and CDR2 SYGVKD. V dropped 6 bases and J dropped 0; count of bases not matched to a gene: 4. CDR3 length: 14 amino acids. This chain's CDR3 is CAISSTGYQETQYF. Written as DNA, the CDR3 is TGTGCCATCAGCTCGACAGGGTACCAAGAGACCCAGTACTTC.

This clonotype was observed many times. This chain joins TRBV28 and TRBJ2-7; 9 bases are shared with TRBD1. J was trimmed by 1 base and V by 7 bases; bases with no gene match: 8. Germline V gene lookup returns CDR1 MDHEN and CDR2 SYDVKM. The CDR3 has 15 residues. The CDR3 is CASTPSGTGSYEQYF. The CDR3 bases are TGTGCCAGCACCCCGAGCGGGACAGGGTCCTACGAGCAGTACTTC.

In its sample, this clonotype was seen many times. The CDR3 is CASSLGGRVQETQYF. In nucleotides, the CDR3 is TGTGCCAGCAGCTTAGGTGGGCGCGTCCAAGAGACCCAGTACTTC. The chain combines TRBV11-1 with TRBJ2-5, with D unclear. The length of the CDR3 is 15 residues. Trimming took off 1 base at V and 1 base at J, with 10 bases between the two ends. Germline V gene lookup returns CDR1 SGHAT and CDR2 FQDESV (reference sequence).

This clonotype was observed many times. The V call is TRBV11-2, the J call TRBJ2-5; D ambiguous. Trimming took off 3 bases at V and 2 bases at J, with 13 bases between the two ends. Germline CDR1 reads SGHAT; CDR2 reads FQNNGV. This CDR3 has 15 residues. The CDR3 DNA follows: TGTGCCAGCAGCTTTCCGACGGGCGCGCAAGAGACCCAGTACTTC. Protein: CASSFPTGAQETQYF.

This clonotype showed up many times. This sequence joins TRBV6-1 and TRBJ1-1, with a possible D match to TRBD1 (5 bases). Trimming took off 2 bases at V and 1 base at J, with 11 bases between the two ends. Germline V CDR1 and CDR2: MNHNS, SASEGT. CDR3 size: 15 residues. The CDR3 nucleotides read TGTGCCAGCAGTGAACCGGGACGGGGGAACACTGAAGCTTTCTTT. This encodes CASSEPGRGNTEAFF.

Of note for this clonotype: One end of the junction varies from germline; a read error may be responsible. Written as DNA, the CDR3 is TGTGCCAGCGGCCAAGATATCCTGGGGGGGGGCCAGGATACGCAGTATTTT. Protein: CASGQDILGGGQDTQYF. The chain carries TRBV4-2 and TRBJ2-3; D might be TRBD2 (7 bases). Germline CDR1 reads LGHNA; CDR2 reads YNFKEQ. The CDR3 is made up of 17 amino acids.

There are many counts of this clonotype. The chain links TRBV20-1 to TRBJ2-7; D is perhaps TRBD1 (5 bases). Trimming removed 4 bases from V and 3 bases from J, with 28 bases in between. Germline lookup yields CDR1 DFQATT and CDR2 SNEGSKA (reference sequence). This CDR3 spans 18 amino acids. CDR3 protein: CSATVQGVGISALYEQYF. The CDR3 nucleotides read TGCAGTGCTACAGTCCAGGGCGTTGGGATTTCGGCCCTCTACGAGCAGTACTTC.

This clonotype was counted ten times or more. The gene calls are TRBV20-1 and TRBJ2-5; TRBD2 aligns across 9 bases. Germline CDR1 and CDR2: DFQATT and SNEGSKA (reference sequence). This CDR3 is built from 16 residues. Losses at the gene ends were 0 bases for V and 2 bases for J; bases not matched to a gene: 7. The CDR3 reads CSARDMAGGGQETQYF. CDR3 DNA: TGCAGTGCTAGAGATATGGCGGGAGGGGGGCAAGAGACCCAGTACTTC.

This clonotype was counted once. This sequence joins TRBV30 and TRBJ2-1; D is unresolved. V lost 0 bases and J lost 9, with 6 bases in between. The CDR3 length is 11 residues. Germline V gene data show CDR1 as GTSNPN and CDR2 as SVGIG (reference sequence). The CDR3 here is CAWSVQIEQFF. The CDR3 DNA reads as TGTGCCTGGAGTGTACAGATTGAGCAGTTCTTC.

This clonotype was detected a few times. The chain employs TRBV11-2 and TRBJ1-3; 8 bases line up with TRBD1. Trimming removed 5 bases from V and 4 bases from J; junction bases left unmatched: 10. This CDR3 has 16 residues. The germline CDR1 and CDR2 sequences are SGHAT and FQNNGV. The CDR3 coding sequence is TGTGCCAGCAGCAGTCCCCAGGGGGCAGGAGGAAACACCATATATTTT. Amino acid sequence: CASSSPQGAGGNTIYF.

This clonotype was detected a few times. The rearrangement joins TRBV7-9 to TRBJ2-7; D may correspond to TRBD1 or TRBD2 (5 bases each). The germline V and J ends were trimmed by 1 base and 3 bases, with 10 bases remaining between them. This CDR3 is 14 amino acids long. Germline values: CDR1 SEHNR, CDR2 FQNEAQ (reference sequence). Here the CDR3 reads CASSLGPGGYEQYF. For the CDR3, the DNA is TGTGCCAGCAGCTTAGGGCCTGGGGGCTACGAGCAGTACTTC.

This clonotype was found many times. The chain recombines TRBV5-1 with TRBJ2-5; a weak D match, TRBD2 (6 bases). In germline, CDR1 is SGHRS, CDR2 YFSETQ. The CDR3 contains 12 residues. Trimming shortened V by 7 bases and J by 0 bases, and 7 bases separated the two germline ends. CDR3 DNA sequence: TGCGCCAGCGGGAGGCACCAAGAGACCCAGTACTTC. It translates to CASGRHQETQYF.